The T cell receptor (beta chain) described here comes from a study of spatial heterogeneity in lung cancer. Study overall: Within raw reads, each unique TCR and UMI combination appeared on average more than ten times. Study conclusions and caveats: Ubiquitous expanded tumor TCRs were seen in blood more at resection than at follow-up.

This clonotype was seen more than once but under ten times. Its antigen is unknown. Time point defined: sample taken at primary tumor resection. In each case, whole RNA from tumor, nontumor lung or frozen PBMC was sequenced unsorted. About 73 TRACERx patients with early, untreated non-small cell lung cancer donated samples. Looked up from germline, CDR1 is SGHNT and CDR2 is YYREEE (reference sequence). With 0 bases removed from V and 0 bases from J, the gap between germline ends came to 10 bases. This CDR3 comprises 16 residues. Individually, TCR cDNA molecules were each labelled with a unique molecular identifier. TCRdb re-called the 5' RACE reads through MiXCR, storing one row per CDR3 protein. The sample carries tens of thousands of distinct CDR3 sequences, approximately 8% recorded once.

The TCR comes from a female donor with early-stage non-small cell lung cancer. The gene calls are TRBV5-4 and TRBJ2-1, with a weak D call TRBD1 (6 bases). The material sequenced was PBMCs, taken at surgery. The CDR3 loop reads CASSLDPGDSYNEQFF. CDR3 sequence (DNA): TGTGCCAGCAGCTTGGACCCAGGGGACTCCTACAATGAGCAGTTCTTC.